The T cell receptor beta chain under discussion was sequenced for a study of PD-1 blockade in classical Hodgkin lymphoma (TCRdb year 2020). About the investigation overall: Nivolumab dosing was 3 mg/kg intravenously every 2 weeks, continuing until either disease progression or unacceptable toxicity. A peripheral blood immune signature of response to PD-1 blockade in classical Hodgkin lymphoma was defined using TCR beta sequencing and CyTOF.

Read against the paper, the sample's time point label means: cycle 2 day 1 (C2D1) of nivolumab. Every trial patient had relapsed after autologous stem cell transplantation, and cohorts A, B and C differed in prior brentuximab vedotin exposure. A total of roughly 60 patients with relapsed/refractory classical Hodgkin lymphoma made up the trial cohort, and each patient's best overall response was complete response, partial response or progressive disease. In the multi-cohort phase II CheckMate 205 trial, trial patients received single-agent nivolumab. An independent review committee assessed best overall response using the 2007 International Working Group response criteria. Trial PBMCs were obtained immediately prior to nivolumab initiation (C1D1) and on therapy at cycle 2 day 1 and cycle 4 day 1. Peripheral blood was collected in 8 mL Vacutainer Cell Preparation Tubes, from which PBMCs were isolated by centrifugation and then cryopreserved.

About this clone: The target of this receptor is not known. Within one base of it there is no much larger clone, and no base qualities were kept.

V sheds 5 bases and J sheds 6 bases, leaving 20 bases between their ends. Taken from cysteine to phenylalanine, the CDR3 has 15 residues. Just CDR3 DNA is preserved here, 45 bases in frame from base 1. The CDR1 and CDR2 encoded by the germline V gene (reference sequence) are LNHDA and SQIVND. The Qiagen DNeasy kit was used to extract genomic DNA both from unsorted PBMCs and from the negatively selected CD4+ and CD8+ fractions. Amplification of TCR beta CDR3 regions was done by immunoSEQ multiplex PCR with primers that anneal to V and J segments. A synthetic immune receptor repertoire was used to minimize amplification bias, and any residual bias was removed computationally once sequencing was done. The authors' pipeline ran thus. Repertoire diversity was quantified as the Shannon entropy index using custom Python scripts. Unsorted, CD4+ and CD8+ repertoires were analyzed separately, except for combined analyses in which CD4+ and CD8+ sequences were merged in silico. A clone counted as expanded when the clone's frequency after treatment rose at least 2-fold relative to C1D1, and clones undetected at baseline were given a pseudocount of 0.5. Singleton clones were defined as clones with 0 or 1 copy at C1D1, and non-singleton clones were defined as clones with 2 or more copies. Clones expanded in unsorted samples were annotated as CD4+, CD8+ or unknown by matching protein sequences in sorted samples from the same patient. Wilcoxon tests on paired samples were used to test diversity changes from C1D1 to C4D1. Drawn from immuneACCESS, this table holds only the in-frame rearrangements with V and J called that TCRdb kept. Clones are partly lost; checked studies trace under half to an unresolved V gene and leave the rest unexplained. V and J calls and clone size are given by that table; D and trimming were obtained from the DNA. This sample is represented by around 45,000 clones; roughly 72% of them were singletons. Of the sample, 2.5% to 3% is held by the ten largest clones.

What the study reported, not specific to this receptor: Baseline TCR diversity was reported to be lower in newly diagnosed patients than in healthy donors, and even lower in relapsed/refractory patients. Lower diversity was seen in patients whose nivolumab began less than 1 year after ASCT, and these patients were left out of later analyses so that immune reconstitution would not confound the results. Only a single clinical trial cohort was studied, and what caused the repertoire differences, possibly disease activity or prior therapy, remained undefined. Trial patients with a complete response had baseline diversity similar to that of newly diagnosed patients, while partial responders and progressors had significantly lower diversity. A significant rise by C4D1 was seen in CD4+ but not CD8+ TCR diversity (p=0.0027 vs p=0.16), with the rise being most apparent in complete responders (p=0.02).

The material was peripheral blood mononuclear cells (PBMCs), obtained before the second cycle of nivolumab. The rearranged chain carries TRBV19 and TRBJ2-7; the D gene is possibly TRBD1, with 6 bases matching. This clonotype was obtained from a human donor with classical Hodgkin lymphoma. CDR3 sequence: CASSAGQLGRIEQYF. The DNA sequence reads TGTGCCAGTAGTGCCGGACAGTTGGGGAGAATCGAGCAGTACTTC.